This TCR beta chain comes out of a study of blood T cells in healthy people across ages. For the second PCR, which ran for about 6 to 12 cycles, a sample-barcoded 5' primer and a J-beta primer mix were used. TCRdb re-analysed the 5' RACE reads in MiXCR, keeping a single row per CDR3 protein. The sample yields hundreds of thousands of distinct CDR3 sequences, more than 40% seen once. The receptor was derived from an older woman in good health. The specimen sequenced was blood.

Here the CDR3 DNA reads TGCAGCGTAAGACAGGGGGCGACCGGGGAGCTGTTTTTT. This gives the protein CSVRQGATGELFF. This sequence joins TRBV29-1 and TRBJ2-2, with 10 bases lining up with TRBD1. V was pared by 6 bases and J by 5 bases, with 3 bases of the junction left unmatched. The CDR3 covers 13 residues. Germline values: CDR1 SQVTM, CDR2 ANQGSEA.